This TCR beta chain was sequenced for a study of shared clonotypes between healthy human individuals. Study context: Per donor, three plates held CD4 naive cells, three held CD4 memory, two held CD8 naive and one held CD8 memory.

Using immunoSEQ multiplex PCR, the repertoire was profiled, and TCRdb retains in-frame clones only, with some absent. The table shows roughly 500,000 clones, with about 96% occurring only once. Those who donated, Caucasian adults without exception, all lived in Nashville, Tennessee. CDR1 and CDR2 (germline): SGHRS, YFSETQ. The CDR3 runs 13 residues. V dropped 4 bases and J dropped 15 bases, with 20 bases sitting between them. The table lists this clone with a count of one. The chain couples TRBV5-1 to TRBJ2-1, with D possibly matching TRBD1 (6 bases). The receptor was isolated from a woman aged 30 to 39 in good health. Sequencing used naive CD4+ T cells sorted from blood. Subset of the sample: CD45RA+ positively selected. CDR3 nucleotides: TGCGCCAGCAGCGGAGCCGGGACACCGGGCGCGTTCTTC. This codes for CASSGAGTPGAFF.